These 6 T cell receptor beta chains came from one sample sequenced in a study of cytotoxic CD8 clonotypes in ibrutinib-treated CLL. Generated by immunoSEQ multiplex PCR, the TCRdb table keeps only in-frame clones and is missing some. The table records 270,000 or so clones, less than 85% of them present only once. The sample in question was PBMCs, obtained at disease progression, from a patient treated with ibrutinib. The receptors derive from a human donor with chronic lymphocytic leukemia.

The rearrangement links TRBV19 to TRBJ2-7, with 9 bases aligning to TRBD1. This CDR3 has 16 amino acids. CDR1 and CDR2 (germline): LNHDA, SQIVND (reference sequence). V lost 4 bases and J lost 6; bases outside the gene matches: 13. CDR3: CASSRSRGTGYAEQYF. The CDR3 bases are TGTGCCAGTAGTAGGTCTCGGGGGACAGGGTATGCCGAGCAGTACTTC.

The CDR3: CASSDIGTGDTDTQYF. CDR3 sequence (DNA): TGTGCCAGCAGTGACATCGGGACAGGGGACACAGATACGCAGTATTTT. The chain joins TRBV2 to TRBJ2-3; 10 bases align to TRBD1. Germline CDR1 reads SNHLY; CDR2 reads FYNNEI. CDR3 length: 16 residues. With V trimmed by 3 bases and J by 2 bases, 5 bases remained unmatched. Drawing the rest from reference TRBV2 and TRBJ2-3, the complete variable domain is EPEVTQTPSHQVTQMGQEVILRCVPISNHLYFYWYRQILGQKVEFLVSFYNNEISEKSEIFDDQFSVERPDGSNFTLKIRSTKLEDSAMYFCASSDIGTGDTDTQYFGPGTRLTVL.

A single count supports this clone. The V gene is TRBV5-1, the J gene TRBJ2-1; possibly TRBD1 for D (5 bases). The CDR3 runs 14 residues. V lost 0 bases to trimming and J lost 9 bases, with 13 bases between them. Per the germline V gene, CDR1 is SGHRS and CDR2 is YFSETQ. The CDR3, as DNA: TGCGCCAGCAGCTTGGGGCAGGATAGGGGTGAGCAGTTCTTC. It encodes CASSLGQDRGEQFF.

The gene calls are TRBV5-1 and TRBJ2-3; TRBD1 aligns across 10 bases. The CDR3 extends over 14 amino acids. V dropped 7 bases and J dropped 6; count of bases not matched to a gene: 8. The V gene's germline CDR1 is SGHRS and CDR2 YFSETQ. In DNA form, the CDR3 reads TGCGCCAGCGGACAGGGGGATGAGGCGGATACGCAGTATTTT. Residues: CASGQGDEADTQYF.

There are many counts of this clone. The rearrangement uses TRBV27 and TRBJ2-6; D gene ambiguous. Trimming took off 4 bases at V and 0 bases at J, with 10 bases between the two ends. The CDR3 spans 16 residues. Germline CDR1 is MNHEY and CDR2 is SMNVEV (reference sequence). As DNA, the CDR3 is TGTGCCAGCAGTTGGGTGGGCTTCTCTGGGGCCAACGTCCTGACTTTC. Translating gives CASSWVGFSGANVLTF.

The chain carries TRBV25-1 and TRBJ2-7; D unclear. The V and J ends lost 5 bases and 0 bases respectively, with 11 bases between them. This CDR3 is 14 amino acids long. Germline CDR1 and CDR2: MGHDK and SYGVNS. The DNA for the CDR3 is TGTGCCAGCAGTCAGTCCAGTAGCTCCTACGAGCAGTACTTC. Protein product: CASSQSSSSYEQYF.